This T cell receptor beta chain was captured in a study of vaccination and CD4 T cells after COVID-19. On the study more broadly: Cellular stimulation was performed using overlapping spike peptides derived from SARS-CoV-2, HCoV-NL63, HCoV-OC43 and HCoV-229E.

The study's findings and limits: Spike mono-reactivity was found in 304 of 307 vaccine-specific clones from convalescent patients.

Noted treatment: approximately 10-day PBMC culture with coronavirus spike peptide pools or control peptides (ViraFEST assay). Following expansion of antigen-specific T cells with peptide pools, ViraFEST then sequenced TCRs. The Oncomine TCR Beta short-read assay was what sequenced the DNA obtained from cultured CD4+ T cells. TCRdb reprocessed the PCR reads via MiXCR and lists one record per CDR3 protein. The sample includes about 14,000 distinct CDR3 sequences, around 57% of them seen just once. From germline, CDR1 is MNHEY and CDR2 SVGEGT. V dropped 6 bases and J dropped 2; count of bases not matched to a gene: 7. The CDR3 is 14 amino acids. This clonotype occurred a few times. The antigen is unknown.

Material: CD4+ T cells from blood, cultured in vitro. The sequence was obtained from a human donor who had recovered from COVID-19. The chain employs TRBV6-2 or TRBV6-3 and TRBJ2-7; 7 bases fit TRBD2. In DNA, the CDR3 is TGTGCCAGCAGCTTCACTAGCGCCACCTACGAGCAGTACTTC. The encoded protein is CASSFTSATYEQYF.